The clone carrying this T cell receptor (beta chain) was picked up one time. What it binds is unknown. This specimen comes from a study of read filtering for tumor transcriptome and immune sequencing. This CDR3 region has 13 residues. V lost 4 bases to trimming and J lost 4 bases, with 10 bases between them. Germline-derived CDR1 and CDR2 are SQVTM and ANQGSEA. The library was built from approximately 400 ng RNA with molecular barcoded adaptors for alpha/delta and beta/gamma chains. Each CDR3 protein is one row after TCRdb ran MiXCR on the reads. Among around 48,000 distinct CDR3 sequences listed, around a fifth were seen once. Whole-study findings and limits: Around 84% of IR-seq clonotypes had one read, totaling around 3.3% of reads; RNA-seq: 74.6% and 44.6%. The CD138-negative fraction was mixed bone marrow immune cells, not pure T cells.

This rearrangement joins TRBV29-1 to TRBJ2-2; D is possibly TRBD2 (5 bases). The sequence was obtained from a donor older than 35 with multiple myeloma. The sequenced material came from a population of CD138-negative cells sorted from bone marrow. CDR3 sequence (DNA): TGCAGCGTTGTCGGGAAGATCACCGGGGAGCTGTTTTTT. Translated: CSVVGKITGELFF.